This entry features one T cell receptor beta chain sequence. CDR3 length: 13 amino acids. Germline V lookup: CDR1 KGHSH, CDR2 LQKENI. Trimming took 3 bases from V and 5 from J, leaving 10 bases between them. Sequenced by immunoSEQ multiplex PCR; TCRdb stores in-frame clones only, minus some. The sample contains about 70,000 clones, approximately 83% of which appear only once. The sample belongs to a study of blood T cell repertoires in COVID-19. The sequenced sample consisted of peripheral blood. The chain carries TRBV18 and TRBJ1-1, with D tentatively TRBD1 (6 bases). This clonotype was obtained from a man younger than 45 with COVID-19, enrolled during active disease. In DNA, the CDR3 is TGTGCCAGCTCACCCAGTACAGGGACTGAAGCTTTCTTT. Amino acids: CASSPSTGTEAFF.